A selection of T cell receptor beta chains follows, all from one sample in a study of control samples from healthy donors and cancer patients. Using immunoSEQ multiplex PCR, the repertoire was profiled, and TCRdb retains in-frame clones only, with some absent. The repertoire includes more than 75,000 clones, 89% of them detected once, and less than 6% sits in the top ten. Sequenced: blood. The receptors originated from a man aged 45-65 years in good health. Both conserved end residues are part of each CDR3. The order of the fields is J gene, V gene, clone size, D gene, CDR3 DNA, CDR3 protein. The D gene is left open where the match is weak. Clone size, where shown, is once, few, many, or a class for clones that have expanded.

TRBJ1-6 TRBV25-1 few - TGTGCCAGCAGTGGGCAGGGTGGTCTGGGTTCACCCCTCCACTTT CASSGQGGLGSPLHF
TRBJ2-5 TRBV27 - - TGTGCCAGCAGTTCACCCGCGTTGGGACGGGAGACCCAGTACTTC CASSSPALGRETQYF
TRBJ1-5 TRBV3-1/TRBV3-2 - - TGTGCCAGCAGCCAAGATCTCCAGATCAATCAGCCCCAGCATTTT CASSQDLQINQPQHF
TRBJ1-5 TRBV6-5 - - TGTGCCAGCTCGGGGGTTGAGCAGCCCCAGCATTTT CASSGVEQPQHF
TRBJ1-2 TRBV28 - - TGTGCCAGCGGGGCAGGGGCGAATGGCTACACCTTC CASGAGANGYTF
TRBJ2-7 TRBV11-3 - - TGTGCCAGCAGCCCCTCGGGCGGGGTGTCTTACGAGCAGTACTTC CASSPSGGVSYEQYF
TRBJ1-3 TRBV30 - - TGTGCCTGGGATGGGGCAGGGAGCTCTGGAAACACCATATATTTT CAWDGAGSSGNTIYF
TRBJ1-2 TRBV6-5 - - TGTGCCAGCAGCTCGGAGAGGCTCCTCTCCTTC CASSSERLLSF
TRBJ2-1 TRBV2 once - TGTGCCAGCAGTCTCGGGGACATCCGGGGCAATGAGCAGTTCTTC CASSLGDIRGNEQFF
TRBJ1-1 TRBV28 - - TGTGCCAGCAGTTTATATTTGACTGAAGCTTTCTTT CASSLYLTEAFF
TRBJ2-3 TRBV5-1 - TRBD2 TGCGCCAGCAGCTCACTAGCGGGGGGCACAGATACGCAGTATTTT CASSSLAGGTDTQYF
TRBJ1-1 TRBV5-1 - TRBD1 TGCGCCAGCAGCTACCGACAGGGGTTCAGTGAAGCTTTCTTT CASSYRQGFSEAFF
TRBJ2-5 TRBV20-1 once - TGCAGTGCTAGATCTTTGCAGACCCAGTACTTC CSARSLQTQYF
TRBJ1-6 TRBV9 - - TGTGCCAGCAGCGTAGGGGGGTATAATTCACCCCTCCACTTT CASSVGGYNSPLHF
TRBJ1-1 TRBV3-1/TRBV3-2 few - TGTGCCAGCAGCCAAGATCTATCAGGGAACACTGAAGCTTTCTTT CASSQDLSGNTEAFF
TRBJ1-2 TRBV5-4 once - TGTGCCAGCAGCTTCGGGTCCGGGACATATGGCTACACCTTC CASSFGSGTYGYTF
TRBJ1-1 TRBV5-4 - - TGTGCCAGCAGCTTGGCTGGGGATCTCCGAATTGAAGCTTTCTTT CASSLAGDLRIEAFF
TRBJ1-1 TRBV5-1 - - TGCGCCAGCAGCTGGGCTGACGGGGTCACTGAAGCTTTCTTT CASSWADGVTEAFF
TRBJ2-1 TRBV11-3 - - TGTGCCAGCAAGGGCCAAACCGGGAATGAGCAGTTCTTC CASKGQTGNEQFF
TRBJ1-2 TRBV6-5 - - TGTGCCAGCACCCCCGTGGAGGCAACCTATGGCTACACCTTC CASTPVEATYGYTF
TRBJ1-1 TRBV19 few - TGTGCCAGTAGTATTAGGGTGAACACTGAAGCTTTCTTT CASSIRVNTEAFF
TRBJ1-3 TRBV7-9 - - TGTGCAGCAGAGGGGGGCGATGGAAACACCATATATTTT CAAEGGDGNTIYF
TRBJ1-2 TRBV30 once - TGTGCCTGGAGTGTCACTGGGGCAGAGGGAGGGGTGTATGGCTACACCTTC CAWSVTGAEGGVYGYTF
TRBJ1-6 TRBV6-5 - TRBD1 TGTGCCAGCAGCCCGGGACAGGGGGCCTCACCCCTCCACTTT CASSPGQGASPLHF
TRBJ2-7 TRBV19 few TRBD1 TGTGCCAGTAGTTGGACAGGGCCGGGGGAGCAGTACTTC CASSWTGPGEQYF
TRBJ1-3 TRBV14 - TRBD1 TGTGCCAGCAGCCCCGGACAGGGGAGACGAAACACCATATATTTT CASSPGQGRRNTIYF
TRBJ2-3 TRBV6-5 - TRBD1 TGTGCCAGCAGTCGACAGGGGGCCACAGATACGCAGTATTTT CASSRQGATDTQYF